A selection of T cell receptor beta chains follows, all from one sample in a study of cytomegalovirus exposure and HLA in healthy donors. Data came from immunoSEQ multiplex PCR; TCRdb stores just in-frame clones and leaves some out. The sample holds 95,000 to 150,000 clones. Sequences were obtained from PBMCs. The receptors originated from a man aged 18 to 30 in good health and CMV-seronegative. Both conserved end residues are part of each CDR3. The D gene is left open where the match is weak.

v_call	j_call	d_call	cdr3_nt	cdr3_aa
TRBV2	TRBJ1-2	NA	TGTGCCACCTTGTCCCGTGGCTACACCTTC	CATLSRGYTF
TRBV7-9	TRBJ2-3	TRBD2	TGTGCCAGCAGCGGAGGTGGGGGGGACAGCACAGATACGCAGTATTTT	CASSGGGGDSTDTQYF
TRBV7-9	TRBJ1-1	NA	TGTGCCAGCAGCTTAACTCCAGGCGGGGAGAACACTGAAGCTTTCTTT	CASSLTPGGENTEAFF
TRBV7-9	TRBJ2-7	TRBD1	TGTGCCAGCAGCTATGGACAGGGCGACGACGAGCAGTACTTC	CASSYGQGDDEQYF
TRBV28	TRBJ1-1	TRBD1	TGTGCCAGCAGTATACAGGGGAGGGCTTTCTTT	CASSIQGRAFF
TRBV7-6	TRBJ1-1	TRBD1	TGTGCCAGCAGCTTAAACCCGGGACAGGGGCAGGACACTGAAGCTTTCTTT	CASSLNPGQGQDTEAFF
TRBV6-1	TRBJ2-5	NA	TGTGCCAGCACCCAGCTTCGAGGAAAGACCCAGTACTTC	CASTQLRGKTQYF
TRBV15	TRBJ1-5	NA	TGTGCCACCAGCAGAGGGGGCGGTCAGCCCCAGCATTTT	CATSRGGGQPQHF
TRBV5-6	TRBJ2-1	TRBD2	TGTGCCAGCAGGCGACTAGCCGACAGCAATGAGCAGTTCTTC	CASRRLADSNEQFF
TRBV29-1	TRBJ2-7	TRBD1	TGCAGCGTTGTGTCGGACAGGGTCTACGAGCAGTACTTC	CSVVSDRVYEQYF
TRBV4-1	TRBJ2-3	TRBD2	TGCGCCAGCAGCCAAGTTAGAGCTGGGCTAGCGGGAAACACAGATACGCAGTATTTT	CASSQVRAGLAGNTDTQYF
TRBV4-1	TRBJ1-1	NA	TGCGCCAGCAGCATACAGGGAAATGAAGAAGCTTTCTTT	CASSIQGNEEAFF
TRBV10-1	TRBJ2-3	TRBD1	TGCGCCAGCACGGACAGGATTAGCACAGATACGCAGTATTTT	CASTDRISTDTQYF
TRBV30	TRBJ1-1	NA	TGTGCCTGGAGGGAGCTCATGAACACTGAAGCTTTCTTT	CAWRELMNTEAFF
TRBV7-6	TRBJ2-1	TRBD2	TGTGCCAGCAGCTTCGCGGGGACTATCGTCTCGAATGAGCAGTTCTTC	CASSFAGTIVSNEQFF
TRBV7-9	TRBJ1-1	NA	TGTGCCAGCAGCTTAGGGCAGGGCGCTGAAGCTTTCTTT	CASSLGQGAEAFF
TRBV19	TRBJ2-1	NA	TGTGCCAGTAACAGTTACAATGAGCAGTTCTTC	CASNSYNEQFF